What follows are 7 T cell receptor beta chains derived from one specimen sequenced in a study of OX40 agonist ivuxolimab in advanced cancers. Profiled with immunoSEQ multiplex PCR; TCRdb holds only in-frame clones, not every one. In the table there are roughly 74,000 clones, around 87% of which are singletons. The material sequenced was CD4+ or CD8+ T cells sorted from blood, taken in a trial of the OX40 agonist ivuxolimab. These TCRs come from an adult with an advanced solid tumor such as melanoma, head and neck, liver or kidney cancer.

This clone was seen more than once but under ten times. V usage is TRBV6-1 and J usage is TRBJ1-1; D uncertain. The V gene's germline CDR1 is MNHNS and CDR2 SASEGT. V lost 8 bases and J 1 base, leaving 8 bases between the germline ends. The CDR3 has 12 residues. The DNA for the CDR3 is TGTGCCAGCGGGCGAGGGAACACTGAAGCTTTCTTT. Translating it yields CASGRGNTEAFF.

The chain carries TRBV28 and TRBJ2-1; 8 bases match TRBD1. The germline V gene has CDR1 MDHEN and CDR2 SYDVKM. The CDR3 totals 15 residues. Trimming cost V 9 bases and J 9 bases; bases outside gene matches: 16. CDR3: CASDNDRGGNGEQFF. In nucleotides, the CDR3 is TGTGCCAGTGATAACGACAGGGGAGGAAATGGTGAGCAGTTCTTC. Filled out from reference TRBV28 and TRBJ2-1, the complete variable domain reads DVKVTQSSRYLVKRTGEKVFLECVQDMDHENMFWYRQDPGLGLRLIYFSYDVKMKEKGDIPEGYSVSREKKERFSLILESASTNQTSMYLCASDNDRGGNGEQFFGPGTRLTVL.

This clone occurred once. A junction end diverges from the germline sequence, so it may reflect a read error. This sequence joins TRBV27 and TRBJ2-5; D may be TRBD1 (5 bases). The DNA matches TRBJ2-7 better at its end, which makes the J call doubtful. The CDR3 contains 13 residues. Germline V gene data show CDR1 as MNHEY and CDR2 as SMNVEV (reference sequence). The DNA for the CDR3 is TGTGCTAGCATGGCGGCAGGGACCTACGAGCAGTACTTC. Residues: CASMAAGTYEQYF.

The table lists this clone with a few counts. This chain joins TRBV2 and TRBJ1-2; no firm D call. Deletions cut 5 bases from V and 4 bases from J, with 5 bases between. There are 11 residues in the CDR3. Germline V gene sequence: CDR1 SNHLY, CDR2 FYNNEI. The CDR3 protein is CASSPIYGYTF. CDR3 coding DNA: TGTGCCAGCAGTCCAATCTATGGCTACACCTTC.

V gene TRBV7-2 combines with J gene TRBJ2-3, with D possibly matching TRBD1 (8 bases). This CDR3 has 19 residues. V was clipped by 5 bases and J by 2 bases, with 26 bases between them. CDR1 and CDR2 (germline): SGHTA, FQGNSA. The CDR3 sequence: CASSPKGTGRGDLTDTQYF. The CDR3 DNA reads TGTGCCAGCAGCCCAAAGGGGACAGGACGGGGGGACCTCACAGATACGCAGTATTTT.

The chain combines TRBV6-6 with TRBJ2-7; 10 bases align to TRBD1. Looked up from germline, CDR1 is MNHNY and CDR2 is SVGAGI (reference sequence). The CDR3 loop spans 15 amino acids. Losses at the gene ends were 10 bases for V and 5 bases for J; bases not matched to a gene: 14. This CDR3 is CATRWGQGLIDEQYF. CDR3 coding DNA: TGTGCCACCCGATGGGGACAGGGGTTAATCGACGAGCAGTACTTC.

This chain joins TRBV6-5 and TRBJ1-1; maybe TRBD1 (6 bases). Germline CDR1 is MNHEY and CDR2 is SVGAGI. The ends were cut back, 4 bases at V and 4 bases at J, with 19 bases in the middle. This CDR3 has 16 residues. This CDR3 is CASSWGAHRLSTEAFF. DNA for the CDR3: TGTGCCAGCAGTTGGGGGGCCCACCGATTGAGCACTGAAGCTTTCTTT.